This T cell receptor delta chain was recorded in a study of Vδ1+ human thymocytes. Findings of the study overall: Unexpected Vdelta2 sequences could cause misinterpretation of bulk repertoire data. Unlike peripheral blood Vdelta1+ controls, thymic delta-chain sequences included approximately 20% Vdelta2 and few Vdelta3. In the thymus, TRG and TRD repertoires looked highly polyclonal with Gaussian CDR3 lengths.

RNA was extracted from the cells and then reverse transcribed. Multiplex PCR used pooled V-gene forward primers and a constant-region reverse primer to amplify CDR3s. TCRdb reprocessed the multiplex PCR reads using CATT. The sample carries 24,000 or so delta-chain clones, 25% to 35% recorded once. This clone has more than one count but fewer than ten. What it binds is unknown. Between roughly 97% and 99.6% of sorted thymocytes were Vdelta1+. The CDR3 sequence is 18 residues long. The junction had 19 bases not matched to a gene; V was cut back by 4 bases and J by 8 bases. Germline V gene sequence: CDR1 TSWWSYY, CDR2 QGS.

This sequence was found in a boy younger than two who had congenital heart surgery. This chain joins TRDV1 and TRDJ1; TRDD3 matches 10 bases. The sample taken for sequencing was Vdelta1+ gamma-delta thymocytes from the thymus. The sample's subset: FACS-sorted CD3+ TCRalphabeta- TCRVdelta1+ TCRVdelta2- thymocytes. In DNA, the CDR3 is TGTGCTCTTGGGGGCCTGGGGCCGGGGGATACGTTTTCAACCAAACTCATCTTT. It is translated as CALGGLGPGDTFSTKLIF.